Presented here are 24 T cell receptor beta chains from one specimen sequenced in a study of diagnostic markers for celiac disease. Reanalyzing the reads, TCRdb keeps one entry per CDR3 protein, without DNA. The sample holds 5,000 or so distinct CDR3 sequences. Material: either unsorted cells or a sorted T cell fraction (not recorded which). These receptors were obtained from a human donor. This table probably holds off-target reads from a library built for another chain.

The J gene is TRBJ1-1, the V gene TRBV20-1. CDR3 size: 15 residues. The germline gives CDR1 DFQATT, CDR2 SNEGSKA (reference sequence). CDR3 loop: CSAPRVGPMNTEAFF.

Measured by frequency, this clonotype is medium-sized (0.01 to 0.1%). The chain links TRBV10-3 to TRBJ1-1. The CDR3 has 11 amino acids. From germline, CDR1 is ENHRY and CDR2 SYGVKD. CDR3 protein: CAIRGNTEAFF.

By frequency, this clonotype is medium-sized (0.01 to 0.1%). The chain is built from TRBV27 and TRBJ1-1. The CDR3 loop spans 16 amino acids. CDR1 is MNHEY and CDR2 is SMNVEV in the germline V gene (reference sequence). CDR3 amino acids: CASIRTALEGITEAFF.

This clonotype is classed as medium-sized by frequency. V gene TRBV11-2 combines with J gene TRBJ2-3; TCRdb indicates TRBD1, and absent DNA this call remains unverified. This CDR3 has 15 amino acids. Germline lookup yields CDR1 SGHAT and CDR2 FQNNGV. CDR3 sequence reads: CASSLAGASADTQYF.

V is TRBV18 and J is TRBJ1-4; TCRdb gives TRBD1 as the D gene, but with no DNA this cannot be confirmed. This CDR3 is 13 amino acids long. In germline, CDR1 is KGHSH, CDR2 LQKENI. CDR3 residues: CASSPLGAEKLFF.

The genes are TRBV10-3 and TRBJ2-1; TCRdb reports TRBD2, a call that lacks DNA to check it against. The germline V gene encodes CDR1 ENHRY and CDR2 SYGVKD. The CDR3 runs 18 residues. This CDR3 is CAISEASGSLFFFDEQFF.

The CDR3 loop is CASSLKGILGYTF. J is TRBJ1-2 and V is TRBV27; the TRBD1 assignment by TCRdb is unverifiable without DNA. Looked up from germline, CDR1 is MNHEY and CDR2 is SMNVEV (reference sequence). This CDR3 is built from 13 residues.

The V gene is TRBV20-1, the J gene TRBJ2-7; the D call from TCRdb, TRBD2, cannot be confirmed without DNA. Germline V gene lookup returns CDR1 DFQATT and CDR2 SNEGSKA (reference sequence). This CDR3 has 14 amino acids. The CDR3 spells CSARTGTSSYEQYF.

Frequency places this clonotype as medium-sized (0.01 to 0.1%). The V gene is TRBV4-2, the J gene TRBJ2-3; TCRdb names TRBD1, which stays unverified in the absence of DNA. Germline CDR1 LGHNA, CDR2 YNFKEQ. The CDR3 has 15 residues. The CDR3 here is CASSPWGSGTDTQYF.

This clonotype is labeled medium-sized based on frequency. V gene TRBV11-3 combines with J gene TRBJ1-2; TCRdb picks TRBD1, but there is no DNA to check that call. The CDR3 has 14 amino acids. Looked up from germline, CDR1 is SGHNT and CDR2 is YENEEA. The CDR3 sequence is CASSRPDRAGGYTF.

This clonotype counts as large by frequency. The chain joins TRBV6-6 to TRBJ2-7; the D gene TCRdb calls, TRBD2, cannot be checked with no DNA. This CDR3 comprises 14 residues. In germline, CDR1 is MNHNY, CDR2 SVGAGI (reference sequence). The CDR3 sequence: CASSYRVAGVEQYF.

The genes are TRBV2 and TRBJ2-1. There are 16 residues in the CDR3. Germline CDR1 and CDR2: SNHLY and FYNNEI. The CDR3 here is CASSPTLARTYNEQFF.

Considering frequency, this clonotype is medium-sized. V gene TRBV20-1 combines with J gene TRBJ2-7; TCRdb selects TRBD2, and the lack of DNA leaves this call unchecked. This CDR3 has 13 residues. The germline V gene encodes CDR1 DFQATT and CDR2 SNEGSKA (reference sequence). The CDR3 loop is CSASVSGSYEQYF.

This clonotype is identified as large from frequency. This chain uses TRBV20-1 with TRBJ2-7; TCRdb returns TRBD2, unconfirmable since there is no DNA. This CDR3 contains 17 residues. The germline V gene encodes CDR1 DFQATT and CDR2 SNEGSKA (reference sequence). The CDR3 is CSATSRFGEGSSYEQYF.

The chain couples TRBV5-1 to TRBJ2-5; absent DNA, TCRdb's TRBD1 call cannot be checked. The germline V gene has CDR1 SGHRS and CDR2 YFSETQ. This CDR3 is 15 amino acids long. The CDR3 spells CASSLNGRMEETQYF.

The rearrangement joins TRBV10-3 to TRBJ1-1. The CDR3 spans 14 residues. CDR1 and CDR2 from the germline V gene are ENHRY and SYGVKD. The CDR3 here is CAISDIVRNTEAFF.

This clonotype registers medium-sized by frequency. The J gene is TRBJ1-5, the V gene TRBV18. Germline V gene sequence: CDR1 KGHSH, CDR2 LQKENI. The CDR3 length is 15 residues. The CDR3: CASSPKAEGAQPQHF.

This clonotype counts as medium-sized by frequency. This chain connects TRBV29-1 to TRBJ1-2; TCRdb indicates TRBD1, and absent DNA this call remains unverified. From germline, CDR1 is SQVTM and CDR2 ANQGSEA. CDR3 length: 12 amino acids. CDR3 sequence reads: CSGTDTDYGYTF.

The V gene is TRBV20-1, the J gene TRBJ1-1. The CDR3 length is 13 residues. Germline CDR1 DFQATT, CDR2 SNEGSKA (reference sequence). CDR3 loop: CSASNSMNTEAFF.

According to its frequency, this clonotype is large. V and J are TRBV2 and TRBJ2-2. The CDR3 spans 14 residues. Germline V CDR1 and CDR2: SNHLY, FYNNEI. CDR3 sequence reads: CASRAVPNTGELFF.

CDR3 residues: CSAQGPEKLFF. The chain couples TRBV20-1 to TRBJ1-4. The CDR3 is 11 amino acids. Germline CDR1 reads DFQATT; CDR2 reads SNEGSKA (reference sequence).

Judged by frequency, this clonotype is medium-sized. The chain joins TRBV10-3 to TRBJ1-4; the TRBD1 assignment by TCRdb is unverifiable without DNA. Germline V CDR1 and CDR2: ENHRY, SYGVKD. The CDR3 sequence is 13 residues long. CDR3: CAIKAGTNEKLFF.

This clonotype registers medium-sized by frequency. The chain's CDR3 is CASSYAREASYEQYF. The chain carries TRBV6-5 and TRBJ2-7. CDR3 length: 15 residues. Germline V gene lookup returns CDR1 MNHEY and CDR2 SVGAGI.

This clonotype counts as large by frequency. The genes are TRBV29-1 and TRBJ2-7; checking the TCRdb D call of TRBD2 is not possible without DNA. The CDR3 totals 12 residues. Per the germline V gene, CDR1 is SQVTM and CDR2 is ANQGSEA. CDR3 loop: CSVGTSLYEQYF.